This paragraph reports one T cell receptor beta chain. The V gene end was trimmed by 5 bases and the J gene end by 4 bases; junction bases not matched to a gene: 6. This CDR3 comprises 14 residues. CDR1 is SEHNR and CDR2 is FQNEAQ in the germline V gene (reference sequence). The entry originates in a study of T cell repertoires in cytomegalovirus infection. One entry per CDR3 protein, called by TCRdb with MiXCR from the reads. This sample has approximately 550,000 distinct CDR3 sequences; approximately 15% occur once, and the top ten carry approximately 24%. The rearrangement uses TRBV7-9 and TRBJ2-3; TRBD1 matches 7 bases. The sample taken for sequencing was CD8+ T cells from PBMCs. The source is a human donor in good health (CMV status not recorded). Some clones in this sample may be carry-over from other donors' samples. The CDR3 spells CASSRQGLPDTQYF. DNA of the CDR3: TGTGCCAGCAGCAGACAGGGATTGCCAGATACGCAGTATTTT.